Listed here are 14 T cell receptor beta chains from one sample, sequenced in a study of CD8+ T cells in alopecia areata. Markers used for sorting pooled cutaneous lymph node cells were CD4, CD8alpha, NKG2D, NKG2ACE and others. Following extraction, RNA underwent reverse transcription to cDNA, which served as the sequencing template. Produced via immunoSEQ multiplex PCR; TCRdb's table is partial and in-frame only. The repertoire shows 200,000 to 300,000 clones, none seen only once; the top ten take about 1.2%. Input material: CD4+ T cells sorted from a lymph node. The receptors were gathered from a C3H/HeJ mouse with alopecia areata. The MHC haplotype of this mouse line is H2-k.

This clone was seen ten or more times. Gene names and germline refer to mouse. The read comes to an end 4 residues before the CDR3 does, leaving the germline J gene to fill in the end. The V gene is TRBV17, the J gene TRBJ2-1, with 8 positions matching TRBD2. Germline assignment: CDR1 MNHDT and CDR2 YYDKIL. Losses at the gene ends were 6 bases for V and 1 base for J; bases not matched to a gene: 8. The CDR3 is 16 amino acids. The DNA read from the CDR3 is TGTGCTAGCAGATCCCCTGGGGGGCACAACTATGCT. It codes for CASRSPGGHNYA. The whole CDR3 reads CASRSPGGHNYAEQFF.

In this sample, this clone turned up a few times. Gene names refer to mouse genes. The CDR3 goes on 4 residues after the read ends, and that part is filled in from the germline J gene. V and J are TRBV13-3 and TRBJ2-4, with D uncertain. V was clipped by 5 bases and J by 2 bases, with 9 bases between them. The CDR3 is made up of 13 amino acids. Germline V CDR1 and CDR2: NNHDY, SYVADS. The part of the CDR3 DNA that was read is TGTGCCAGCAGCGCGACAAATCAAAAC. Its protein is CASSATNQN. The whole CDR3 sequence is CASSATNQNTLYF.

A remark on this clone: Germline and genes here are mouse. The read gets to within 4 residues of the CDR3 end, and the germline J gene fills in the rest. The gene calls are TRBV3 and TRBJ2-5; 13 bases are a match to TRBD2. The CDR3 has 16 residues. CDR1 and CDR2 from the germline V gene are SNHLY and FYNGKV (reference sequence). The trim removed 4 bases at V and 1 base at J, leaving 2 bases unmatched. The CDR3 DNA, read in part, is TGTGCCAGCAGCTGCGGACTGGGGGGGCACCAAGAC. Translation: CASSCGLGGHQD. The whole CDR3 sequence is CASSCGLGGHQDTQYF.

On this clone: Gene names are mouse gene names. The CDR3 end falls 4 residues outside the read, so it is completed with the germline J gene. The same CDR3 arises from other DNA sequences in this sample as well. V is TRBV13-1 and J is TRBJ2-3; TRBD1 is a possible D gene (6 bases). V shed 5 bases and J shed 3 bases, with 10 bases lying between them. There are 13 residues in the CDR3. Germline-derived CDR1 and CDR2 are NSHNY and SYGAGN. The CDR3 bases that were read are TGTGCCAGCAGCGTCGGGACAGCAGAA. Its protein product is CASSVGTAE. The complete CDR3 sequence is CASSVGTAETLYF.

As to this clone: These gene names are mouse names. The missing CDR3 end, 4 residues past where the read stops, is filled in from the germline J gene. The rearrangement uses TRBV31 and TRBJ2-1; TRBD1 agrees at 11 bases. CDR1 is GKSSPN, CDR2 SITVG, per germline. The CDR3 consists of 14 residues. This CDR3 is CAWSHGQGAPEQFF. Partial CDR3 DNA: TGTGCCTGGAGCCACGGACAGGGGGCGCCT.

This clone was detected a few times. The gene names here belong to mouse. The read stops 4 residues short of the end of the CDR3; the missing end is completed from the germline J gene. Different DNA sequences within this sample yield the same CDR3. The chain uses TRBV13-1 and TRBJ2-3; 10 bases are shared with TRBD1. CDR1 NSHNY and CDR2 SYGAGN come from the germline V gene. The CDR3 has 15 amino acids. V lost 3 bases to trimming and J lost 1 base; unmatched junction nucleotides: 2. The CDR3 sequence is CASSVGTGGAETLYF. The sequenced part of the CDR3 DNA is TGTGCCAGCAGTGTTGGGACAGGGGGTGCAGAA.

As regards this clone: Mouse germline and gene names are used. The read stops 4 residues short of the end of the CDR3; the missing end is completed from the germline J gene. This specimen includes other DNA sequences encoding the same CDR3. The gene calls are TRBV13-3 and TRBJ1-2, with 10 bases matching TRBD1. The V gene end was trimmed by 3 bases and the J gene end by 4 bases; junction bases not matched to a gene: 0. The CDR3 spans 13 residues. Germline values: CDR1 NNHDY, CDR2 SYVADS. This CDR3 reads CASSGDRGSDYTF. Incomplete CDR3 DNA: TGTGCCAGCAGTGGGGACAGGGGCTCC.

Comment on this clone: Mouse gene names and germline throughout. The sequenced fragment ends 4 residues before the CDR3 boundary, so the rest is inferred from the germline J gene. The gene calls are TRBV17 and TRBJ2-3; 8 nucleotides match TRBD1. The junction had 5 bases not matched to a gene; V was cut back by 2 bases and J by 1 base. The CDR3 spans 16 residues. Germline lookup yields CDR1 MNHDT and CDR2 YYDKIL. CDR3 sequence reads: CASSRRPGQGAETLYF. The CDR3 DNA, read in part, is TGTGCTAGCAGTAGAAGGCCGGGACAGGGTGCAGAA.

This clone was observed a handful of times. The gene symbols are mouse symbols. The sequence runs out 4 residues before the end of the CDR3; the remainder is reconstructed from the germline J gene. This chain joins TRBV13-3 and TRBJ2-5, with D perhaps matching TRBD2 (6 bases). Germline V gene lookup returns CDR1 NNHDY and CDR2 SYVADS. CDR3 length: 13 amino acids. The covered CDR3 bases are TGTGCCAGCAGTGATAACTGGGCGGAC. This translates into CASSDNWAD. The full CDR3 protein reads CASSDNWADTQYF.

This clone has a handful of counts. The gene names given are mouse names. Read coverage stops 4 residues before the CDR3 terminus; the germline J gene supplies the remainder. The same CDR3 also results from other DNA sequences found in this sample. The chain links TRBV19 to TRBJ2-5; D possibly corresponds to TRBD1 (5 bases). Germline CDR1 and CDR2: FNHDT and SITEND (reference sequence). This CDR3 region has 13 residues. V shed 2 bases and J shed 2 bases, with 6 bases lying between them. The CDR3 here is CASSIQGQDTQYF. The sequenced part of the CDR3 DNA is TGTGCCAGCAGTATCCAGGGCCAAGAC.

This clone has a handful of counts. Mouse gene names apply. The read gets to within 4 residues of the CDR3 end, and the germline J gene fills in the rest. J is TRBJ2-4 and V is TRBV19, with TRBD1 matching 12 bases. The junction had 3 bases not matched to a gene; V was cut back by 4 bases and J by 3 bases. The V gene's germline CDR1 is FNHDT and CDR2 SITEND (reference sequence). The CDR3 length is 15 residues. CDR3 DNA, as far as it was read: TGTGCCAGCAGTGGGACAGGGGGCGCCCAAAAC. Protein product: CASSGTGGAQN. The complete CDR3 sequence is CASSGTGGAQNTLYF.

Remarks on this clone: All gene names here are mouse names. Read data end 4 residues before the CDR3 end; the end is taken from the germline J gene. The rearrangement joins TRBV1 to TRBJ2-1, with 7 bases aligning to TRBD1. V shed 0 bases and J 4 bases; nucleotides not matched to a gene: 3. CDR1 is NSQYPW, CDR2 LRSPGD, per germline (reference sequence). The CDR3 is 15 amino acids. CDR3 DNA (partial): TGCACCTGCAGTGCAGATGCGACAGGGTATGCT. As protein: CTCSADATGYA. The CDR3 in full is CTCSADATGYAEQFF.

In its sample, this clone was seen many times. Each gene name is a mouse one. Coverage ceases 4 residues before the CDR3 finishes, and the germline J gene fills in the end. Other DNA sequences in the same sample also yield this CDR3. The chain carries TRBV13-2 and TRBJ1-2; D is undetermined. Per germline, CDR1 NNHNN and CDR2 SYGAGS (reference sequence). V lost 2 bases and J lost 0, with 5 bases in between. The CDR3 has 13 amino acids. CDR3 sequence reads: CASGETTNSDYTF. The sequenced CDR3 bases are TGTGCCAGCGGTGAAACAACAAACTCC.

In its sample, this clone was seen many times. Gene names and germline refer to mouse. The sequenced CDR3 bases are TGTGCCAGCAGTATCCCCACAGGGAACACCGGG. This translates into CASSIPTGNTG. The full-length CDR3 reads as CASSIPTGNTGQLYF. This chain uses TRBV19 with TRBJ2-2, with a weak D call TRBD1 (6 bases). The CDR3 extends 4 residues past the end of the read, so its final part is completed from the germline J gene. This CDR3 is built from 15 residues. The germline V and J ends were trimmed by 2 bases and 2 bases, with 10 bases remaining between them. CDR1 and CDR2 (germline): FNHDT, SITEND (reference sequence).